The rows below give T cell receptor beta chains drawn from one sample of a study of cytomegalovirus exposure and HLA in healthy donors. TCRdb's table, derived via immunoSEQ multiplex PCR, lists solely in-frame clones and lacks some. The table shows 110,000 to 150,000 clones, with about 70% occurring only once. The material sequenced was PBMCs. These receptors all stem from an older woman in good health and CMV-seropositive. CDR3s include the opening cysteine and the closing phenylalanine or tryptophan. The D gene is left open where the match is weak. Expanded clones are given a class, and other clones once, few, many or no size at all.

>.|few|TRBJ1-3|TRBV9
CASSADLPSGNTIYF
TGTGCCAGCAGCGCAGACTTACCCTCTGGAAACACCATATATTTT
>.|few|TRBJ1-1|TRBV6-1
CASSDVSRNTEAFF
TGTGCCAGCAGTGATGTATCCAGGAACACTGAAGCTTTCTTT
>TRBD1|.|TRBJ1-2|TRBV28
CASRATGGGYGYTF
TGTGCCAGCAGAGCTACAGGGGGTGGCTATGGCTACACCTTC
>TRBD2|.|TRBJ2-7|TRBV4-1
CASSKGRTSGSHEQYF
TGCGCCAGCAGCAAAGGAAGGACTAGCGGGAGCCACGAGCAGTACTTC
>TRBD2|.|TRBJ2-3|TRBV10-3
CAISETSGTDTQYF
TGTGCCATCAGTGAGACTAGCGGCACAGATACGCAGTATTTT
>.|.|TRBJ1-1|TRBV7-3
CASSLGQVMNTEAFF
TGTGCCAGCAGCTTAGGGCAGGTAATGAACACTGAAGCTTTCTTT
>.|.|TRBJ1-1|TRBV29-1
CSVTANTEAFF
TGCAGCGTCACAGCGAACACTGAAGCTTTCTTT
>.|.|TRBJ1-2|TRBV7-2
CASSLGWDIWGYTF
TGTGCCAGCAGCTTAGGCTGGGACATCTGGGGCTACACCTTC
>TRBD2|.|TRBJ2-1|TRBV28
CASETSGGTYNEQFF
TGTGCCAGCGAAACAAGCGGGGGCACCTACAATGAGCAGTTCTTC
>.|.|TRBJ1-2|TRBV15
CATSETPGWANYGYTF
TGTGCCACCAGCGAAACCCCAGGCTGGGCTAACTATGGCTACACCTTC
>TRBD2|.|TRBJ2-7|TRBV6-1
CASFRGGTFYEQYF
TGTGCCAGCTTTCGGGGGGGAACTTTCTACGAGCAGTACTTC
>.|.|TRBJ1-2|TRBV7-8
CASSYRDTNYGYTF
TGTGCCAGCAGCTACCGGGACACTAACTATGGCTACACCTTC
>.|.|TRBJ1-2|TRBV2
CASKEGPNYGYTF
TGTGCCAGCAAGGAGGGCCCAAACTATGGCTACACCTTC
>.|.|TRBJ2-7|TRBV6-5
CASSDGSDF
TGTGCCAGCAGTGACGGGAGTGACTTC
>TRBD1|.|TRBJ1-4|TRBV4-1
CASSQGDRGPVKLFF
TGCGCCAGCAGCCAAGGAGACAGGGGGCCAGTAAAACTGTTTTTT
>TRBD2|.|TRBJ2-1|TRBV5-1
CASRPPGLAGVYEQFF
TGCGCCAGCAGGCCGCCGGGACTAGCGGGAGTTTATGAGCAGTTCTTC
>.|.|TRBJ2-2|TRBV27
CASGGRTGTGELFF
TGTGCCAGCGGAGGTCGAACGGGCACCGGGGAGCTGTTTTTT
>.|few|TRBJ1-1|TRBV5-5
CASSLAQGRTEAFF
TGTGCCAGCAGCTTGGCTCAGGGGCGAACTGAAGCTTTCTTT
>TRBD1|.|TRBJ1-1|TRBV4-2
CASSQATGVGTEAFF
TGTGCCAGCAGCCAAGCGACAGGGGTGGGCACTGAAGCTTTCTTT
>TRBD1|.|TRBJ1-1|TRBV19
CASSMGQGFTEAFF
TGTGCCAGTAGTATGGGACAGGGGTTCACTGAAGCTTTCTTT
>.|.|TRBJ1-2|TRBV28
CASSTLGGERGYTF
TGTGCCAGCAGCACCCTGGGGGGAGAGCGGGGCTACACCTTC
>.|.|TRBJ1-2|TRBV7-2
CASGLVPNYGYTF
TGTGCCAGCGGCTTAGTCCCAAACTATGGCTACACCTTC
>.|once|TRBJ2-3|TRBV9
CASSVGTVYTDTQYF
TGTGCCAGCAGCGTAGGCACAGTCTACACAGATACGCAGTATTTT
>.|.|TRBJ2-6|TRBV7-9
CASSYRDSGANVLTF
TGTGCCAGCAGCTACAGGGATTCTGGGGCCAACGTCCTGACTTTC
>.|.|TRBJ2-1|TRBV27
CASSLAGGPYNEQFF
TGTGCCAGCAGTTTAGCGGGCGGGCCCTACAATGAGCAGTTCTTC
>.|.|TRBJ1-1|TRBV7-8
CASSLTEPGLTEAFF
TGTGCCAGCAGCTTAACAGAGCCGGGACTCACTGAAGCTTTCTTT
>TRBD1|.|TRBJ2-5|TRBV5-1
CASSMGQAYQETQYF
TGCGCCAGCAGCATGGGACAGGCGTACCAAGAGACCCAGTACTTC